These T cell receptor beta chains were read from a single sample in a study of T-cell memory formation after mild COVID-19. TCRdb itself ran the 5' RACE reads through MiXCR, one entry per CDR3 protein. This sample has hundreds of thousands of distinct CDR3 sequences, with about a sixth found just once. Material for sequencing was PBMCs or a T cell subset sorted from them (not recorded which). The receptors derive from an adult woman who had mild COVID-19 (a few samples of this study predate the infection). Cell type and time point are not known. Both conserved end residues are part of each CDR3. The D gene is left open where the match is weak. Not every row has a clone size; where given, it reads once, few, many or a size class.

d_call: -; clone_size: -; v_call: TRBV24-1; j_call: TRBJ1-5; cdr3_nt: TGTGCCACCAGTGAGTCACAGGACTATCAGCCCCAGCATTTT; cdr3_aa: CATSESQDYQPQHF
d_call: -; clone_size: -; v_call: TRBV29-1; j_call: TRBJ2-7; cdr3_nt: TGCAGCGTTGGACACACATCCTACGAGCAGTACTTC; cdr3_aa: CSVGHTSYEQYF
d_call: TRBD1; clone_size: few; v_call: TRBV29-1; j_call: TRBJ1-1; cdr3_nt: TGCAGCTCCCAACAGGGGGTGAACACTGAAGCTTTCTTT; cdr3_aa: CSSQQGVNTEAFF
d_call: -; clone_size: many; v_call: TRBV12-3/TRBV12-4; j_call: TRBJ1-1; cdr3_nt: TGTGCCAGCAGTCCCCCGGGGAACACTGAAGCTTTCTTT; cdr3_aa: CASSPPGNTEAFF
d_call: -; clone_size: -; v_call: TRBV7-2; j_call: TRBJ2-5; cdr3_nt: TGTGCCAGCAGCCCGGGGCAGCGAGAGACCCAGTACTTC; cdr3_aa: CASSPGQRETQYF
d_call: -; clone_size: many; v_call: TRBV12-3/TRBV12-4; j_call: TRBJ1-6; cdr3_nt: TGTGCCAGCAGTTTTCGACAGGATTCACCCCTCCACTTT; cdr3_aa: CASSFRQDSPLHF
d_call: -; clone_size: -; v_call: TRBV4-3; j_call: TRBJ2-1; cdr3_nt: TGCGCCAGCAGCCAAGGACTGACCTACAATGAGCAGTTCTTC; cdr3_aa: CASSQGLTYNEQFF
d_call: -; clone_size: -; v_call: TRBV12-5; j_call: TRBJ2-7; cdr3_nt: TGTGCTAGTGGTTTGGTAGTAGGTTACGAGCAGTACTTC; cdr3_aa: CASGLVVGYEQYF
d_call: -; clone_size: few; v_call: TRBV29-1; j_call: TRBJ2-1; cdr3_nt: TGCAGCGTTGAGAGCCTCGCGGGCCACCCGTACAATGAGCAGTTCTTC; cdr3_aa: CSVESLAGHPYNEQFF
d_call: TRBD1; clone_size: -; v_call: TRBV12-3/TRBV12-4; j_call: TRBJ1-1; cdr3_nt: TGTGCCAGCAGAACAGGGGCGGGCACTGAAGCTTTCTTT; cdr3_aa: CASRTGAGTEAFF
d_call: -; clone_size: few; v_call: TRBV2; j_call: TRBJ2-1; cdr3_nt: TGTGCCAGCAGAGCCGGGACGGACCCCTACAATGAGCAGTTCTTC; cdr3_aa: CASRAGTDPYNEQFF
d_call: TRBD2; clone_size: many; v_call: TRBV9; j_call: TRBJ2-7; cdr3_nt: TGTGCCAGCAGCAACCGGGGCCGGAGCGGGAGTCCTGACGAGCAGTACTTC; cdr3_aa: CASSNRGRSGSPDEQYF
d_call: -; clone_size: few; v_call: TRBV7-9; j_call: TRBJ1-1; cdr3_nt: TGTGCCAGCAGCTCCCGGGACGCACAGAACACTGAAGCTTTCTTT; cdr3_aa: CASSSRDAQNTEAFF
d_call: TRBD2; clone_size: -; v_call: TRBV6-1; j_call: TRBJ2-1; cdr3_nt: TGTGCCAGCAGTGAAGGGACTAGCAAGCAGTTCTTC; cdr3_aa: CASSEGTSKQFF
d_call: TRBD1; clone_size: few; v_call: TRBV25-1; j_call: TRBJ2-3; cdr3_nt: TGTGCCAGCACCCTTGGACAGGGAGGAACCACAGATACGCAGTATTTT; cdr3_aa: CASTLGQGGTTDTQYF
d_call: TRBD2; clone_size: -; v_call: TRBV12-3/TRBV12-4; j_call: TRBJ2-1; cdr3_nt: TGTTCCAGCAGTCCGGCGCGGATTGCTAGCGGAGTCTACAATGAGCAGTTCTTC; cdr3_aa: CSSSPARIASGVYNEQFF
d_call: -; clone_size: many; v_call: TRBV7-8; j_call: TRBJ2-7; cdr3_nt: TGTGCCAGCAGCTTAGGGGGAGGGGGGGACGAGCAGTACTTC; cdr3_aa: CASSLGGGGDEQYF
d_call: TRBD1; clone_size: -; v_call: TRBV5-1; j_call: TRBJ1-4; cdr3_nt: TGCGCCAGCAGCTTTGACAGGGGGAATGAAAAACTGTTTTTT; cdr3_aa: CASSFDRGNEKLFF
d_call: TRBD1; clone_size: many; v_call: TRBV12-3/TRBV12-4; j_call: TRBJ2-7; cdr3_nt: TGTGCCAGCAGCGGGACAGGGGCCTACGAGCAGTACTTC; cdr3_aa: CASSGTGAYEQYF
d_call: -; clone_size: -; v_call: TRBV29-1; j_call: TRBJ2-6; cdr3_nt: TGCAGCGTTGAACCTCTTGGTTCGACAAGTGGGGCCAACGTCCTGACTTTC; cdr3_aa: CSVEPLGSTSGANVLTF
d_call: TRBD2; clone_size: few; v_call: TRBV10-3; j_call: TRBJ2-7; cdr3_nt: TGTGCCATCAGTGGTCTAGCGGACGCCTACGAGCAGTACTTC; cdr3_aa: CAISGLADAYEQYF
d_call: -; clone_size: -; v_call: TRBV9; j_call: TRBJ2-2; cdr3_nt: TGTGCCAGCAGCGTACCCGGGACTGACACCGGGGAGCTGTTTTTT; cdr3_aa: CASSVPGTDTGELFF
d_call: -; clone_size: few; v_call: TRBV12-3/TRBV12-4; j_call: TRBJ1-5; cdr3_nt: TGTGCCAGCAGCTCCGACCTGGTTGATCAGCCCCAGCATTTT; cdr3_aa: CASSSDLVDQPQHF
d_call: -; clone_size: -; v_call: TRBV6-2/TRBV6-3; j_call: TRBJ1-2; cdr3_nt: TGTGCCAGCAGCCCCGACAGAAGGCTGGGGTATGGCTACACCTTC; cdr3_aa: CASSPDRRLGYGYTF
d_call: -; clone_size: -; v_call: TRBV20-1; j_call: TRBJ2-5; cdr3_nt: TGCAGAGCTATTGGGGGTAACCAAGAGACCCAGTACTTC; cdr3_aa: CRAIGGNQETQYF
d_call: -; clone_size: -; v_call: TRBV25-1; j_call: TRBJ2-5; cdr3_nt: TGTGCCAGCAGTGAATTGGTGGAGCAAGAGACCCAGTACTTC; cdr3_aa: CASSELVEQETQYF
d_call: -; clone_size: -; v_call: TRBV7-9; j_call: TRBJ2-7; cdr3_nt: TGTGCCAGCAGCTTTTTTACCGCAGGGGGGATCTACGAGCAGTACTTC; cdr3_aa: CASSFFTAGGIYEQYF
d_call: -; clone_size: -; v_call: TRBV12-3/TRBV12-4; j_call: TRBJ2-1; cdr3_nt: TGTGCCAGCAGCACATCCAGAAATGAGCAGTTCTTC; cdr3_aa: CASSTSRNEQFF
d_call: -; clone_size: -; v_call: TRBV24-1; j_call: TRBJ2-7; cdr3_nt: TGTGCCACCAGTGATTTTGGGGGTGGCGAGCAGTACTTC; cdr3_aa: CATSDFGGGEQYF
d_call: TRBD1; clone_size: -; v_call: TRBV5-5; j_call: TRBJ2-2; cdr3_nt: TGTGCCAGCAGCGTGCAGGGGGTCGAGACCGGGGAGCTGTTTTTT; cdr3_aa: CASSVQGVETGELFF
d_call: TRBD2; clone_size: few; v_call: TRBV29-1; j_call: TRBJ2-2; cdr3_nt: TGCAGCTTCGGTAGGGAGGGCCTTGGGGAGCTGTTTTTT; cdr3_aa: CSFGREGLGELFF
d_call: -; clone_size: -; v_call: TRBV5-1; j_call: TRBJ1-1; cdr3_nt: TGCGCCAGCAGCTCTACAGGGTCGAACACTGAAGCTTTCTTT; cdr3_aa: CASSSTGSNTEAFF
d_call: -; clone_size: few; v_call: TRBV4-2; j_call: TRBJ2-3; cdr3_nt: TGTGCCAGCACGGACGGCCCACAGTCCTTCACAGATACGCAGTATTTT; cdr3_aa: CASTDGPQSFTDTQYF
d_call: -; clone_size: few; v_call: TRBV7-2; j_call: TRBJ2-7; cdr3_nt: TGTGCCAGCAGCTTAGACCTACCTTCCTACGAGCAGTACTTC; cdr3_aa: CASSLDLPSYEQYF
d_call: TRBD1; clone_size: -; v_call: TRBV5-4; j_call: TRBJ2-7; cdr3_nt: TGTGCCAGCAGCTCCCCGGACAGGGGGCGAAGCGAGCAGTACTTC; cdr3_aa: CASSSPDRGRSEQYF
d_call: -; clone_size: -; v_call: TRBV11-2; j_call: TRBJ2-7; cdr3_nt: TGTGCCAGCAGCCAGCGGAACTACGAGCAGTACTTC; cdr3_aa: CASSQRNYEQYF
d_call: -; clone_size: few; v_call: TRBV4-1; j_call: TRBJ2-2; cdr3_nt: TGCGCCAGCAGCCCTCAGGTGAACACCGGGGAGCTGTTTTTT; cdr3_aa: CASSPQVNTGELFF
d_call: -; clone_size: -; v_call: TRBV7-9; j_call: TRBJ1-1; cdr3_nt: TGTGCCAGCAGATTGGAAGGTGGTAACACTGAAGCTTTCTTT; cdr3_aa: CASRLEGGNTEAFF
d_call: -; clone_size: many; v_call: TRBV9; j_call: TRBJ1-5; cdr3_nt: TGTGCCAGCAGCGTAGGGCCAGGGGCTCAGCCCCAGCATTTT; cdr3_aa: CASSVGPGAQPQHF
d_call: TRBD2; clone_size: -; v_call: TRBV11-2; j_call: TRBJ2-1; cdr3_nt: TGTGCCAGCAGCGCCTCGGTAGCGGGAGGAGCTGAGCAGTTCTTC; cdr3_aa: CASSASVAGGAEQFF
d_call: -; clone_size: -; v_call: TRBV5-1; j_call: TRBJ2-7; cdr3_nt: TGCGCCAGCAGGCTCCAGGGTAATACCTACGAGCAGTACTTC; cdr3_aa: CASRLQGNTYEQYF
d_call: -; clone_size: -; v_call: TRBV30; j_call: TRBJ1-1; cdr3_nt: TGTGCCTGGACCCTGGGGCAGTACGAAGCTTTCTTT; cdr3_aa: CAWTLGQYEAFF
d_call: -; clone_size: -; v_call: TRBV9; j_call: TRBJ2-3; cdr3_nt: TGTGCCAGCAGCGCCCGGACAGACCACACAGATACGCAGTATTTT; cdr3_aa: CASSARTDHTDTQYF
d_call: -; clone_size: few; v_call: TRBV7-9; j_call: TRBJ2-1; cdr3_nt: TGTGCCAGCAGCCAAGGAGCTAGGGCGGATGAGCAGTTCTTC; cdr3_aa: CASSQGARADEQFF
d_call: -; clone_size: -; v_call: TRBV11-3; j_call: TRBJ2-2; cdr3_nt: TGTGCCAGCAGCTTAAATAGGGGTAGTGCCGGGGAGCTGTTTTTT; cdr3_aa: CASSLNRGSAGELFF
d_call: -; clone_size: many; v_call: TRBV4-2; j_call: TRBJ2-7; cdr3_nt: TGTGCCAGCAGTCCTACCCAGGTTGGAGTTTTAAAGTCCTACGAGCAGTACTTC; cdr3_aa: CASSPTQVGVLKSYEQYF
d_call: TRBD1; clone_size: few; v_call: TRBV7-9; j_call: TRBJ2-5; cdr3_nt: TGTGCCAGCAGCCCGACAGGGCTCGGGGAGACCCAGTACTTC; cdr3_aa: CASSPTGLGETQYF
d_call: TRBD1; clone_size: -; v_call: TRBV7-9; j_call: TRBJ1-1; cdr3_nt: TGTGCCAGCAGCTTGATGACAGGGGCTTTGGGGAACACTGAAGCTTTCTTT; cdr3_aa: CASSLMTGALGNTEAFF
d_call: -; clone_size: -; v_call: TRBV28; j_call: TRBJ2-5; cdr3_nt: TGTGCCAGCGCGCGGACTCAAGAGACCCAGTACTTC; cdr3_aa: CASARTQETQYF
d_call: -; clone_size: -; v_call: TRBV7-9; j_call: TRBJ2-7; cdr3_nt: TGTGCCAGCAGCTTACCCGGTGGTGGAGGGGGAGGCGAGCAGTACTTC; cdr3_aa: CASSLPGGGGGGEQYF
d_call: -; clone_size: -; v_call: TRBV3-1; j_call: TRBJ2-7; cdr3_nt: TGTGCCAGCAGCTCCCGGGGCAGGAACCGAGAGCAGTACTTC; cdr3_aa: CASSSRGRNREQYF
d_call: TRBD1; clone_size: -; v_call: TRBV2; j_call: TRBJ1-5; cdr3_nt: TGTGCCAGCAGTGCCGCCGGGACAGGGGTTGGCAATCAGCCCCAGCATTTT; cdr3_aa: CASSAAGTGVGNQPQHF
d_call: -; clone_size: -; v_call: TRBV20-1; j_call: TRBJ2-7; cdr3_nt: TGCAGTGCTAGAGATTCGTCAGGGAACCCCTACGAGCAGTACTTC; cdr3_aa: CSARDSSGNPYEQYF